A selection of T cell receptor beta chains follows, all from one sample in a study of T cell responses to AZD1222 COVID-19 vaccine. Clones were read by immunoSEQ multiplex PCR, and TCRdb kept only the in-frame ones, dropping some. The table lists over 110,000 clones, roughly nine tenths of them singletons, with 1.5% to 2% in the top ten. This specimen consisted of peripheral blood, obtained 28 days after the second AZD1222 dose. These receptors all come from an adult who received the AZD1222 COVID-19 vaccine. Both conserved end residues are part of each CDR3. The order of the fields is V gene, D gene, clone size, J gene, CDR3 protein, CDR3 DNA. D genes are given only for firm matches. A clone size is listed for some rows: how often the clone was seen (once, few, many), or a class if it is expanded.

v_call: TRBV30
d_call: .
clone_size: .
j_call: TRBJ2-5
cdr3_aa: CAWSLARGYEETQYF
cdr3_nt: TGTGCCTGGAGTTTGGCCAGGGGATACGAGGAGACCCAGTACTTC

v_call: TRBV4-3
d_call: TRBD2
clone_size: .
j_call: TRBJ2-2
cdr3_aa: CASSQERLAGGTGELFF
cdr3_nt: TGCGCCAGCAGCCAAGAACGACTAGCGGGAGGCACCGGGGAGCTGTTTTTT

v_call: TRBV19
d_call: .
clone_size: .
j_call: TRBJ1-1
cdr3_aa: CASSQELNTEAFF
cdr3_nt: TGTGCCAGTAGTCAAGAACTGAACACTGAAGCTTTCTTT

v_call: TRBV4-2
d_call: TRBD1
clone_size: .
j_call: TRBJ2-1
cdr3_aa: CASSQATGQGYNEQFF
cdr3_nt: TGTGCCAGCAGCCAAGCCACGGGACAGGGGTACAATGAGCAGTTCTTC

v_call: TRBV7-8
d_call: TRBD2
clone_size: .
j_call: TRBJ2-1
cdr3_aa: CASSSPSGGAYNEQFF
cdr3_nt: TGTGCCAGCAGCTCACCTAGCGGGGGGGCCTACAATGAGCAGTTCTTC

v_call: TRBV5-4
d_call: .
clone_size: .
j_call: TRBJ2-7
cdr3_aa: CASSLYGSSYEQYF
cdr3_nt: TGTGCCAGCAGCTTGTACGGGAGCTCCTACGAGCAGTACTTC

v_call: TRBV6-5
d_call: .
clone_size: .
j_call: TRBJ2-2
cdr3_aa: CTLNTGELFF
cdr3_nt: TGCACTCTGAACACCGGGGAGCTGTTTTTT

v_call: TRBV10-3
d_call: TRBD1
clone_size: .
j_call: TRBJ1-3
cdr3_aa: CATRTGGLSGNTIYF
cdr3_nt: TGTGCCACCAGGACAGGGGGACTTTCTGGAAACACCATATATTTT

v_call: TRBV9
d_call: TRBD1
clone_size: .
j_call: TRBJ2-5
cdr3_aa: CASSTRTGVQETQYF
cdr3_nt: TGTGCCAGCAGCACGAGGACAGGGGTGCAAGAGACCCAGTACTTC

v_call: TRBV28
d_call: TRBD1
clone_size: .
j_call: TRBJ2-7
cdr3_aa: CASNGGQTAYEQYF
cdr3_nt: TGTGCCAGCAATGGGGGACAGACTGCCTACGAGCAGTACTTC

v_call: TRBV11-2
d_call: TRBD2
clone_size: once
j_call: TRBJ2-5
cdr3_aa: CASSLGRTSEKETQYF
cdr3_nt: TGTGCCAGCAGCTTAGGACGGACTAGCGAAAAGGAGACCCAGTACTTC

v_call: TRBV18
d_call: .
clone_size: .
j_call: TRBJ1-4
cdr3_aa: CASSPLSGNEKLFF
cdr3_nt: TGTGCCAGCTCACCACTGTCAGGGAATGAAAAACTGTTTTTT

v_call: TRBV7-8
d_call: .
clone_size: .
j_call: TRBJ2-3
cdr3_aa: CASSYGLADTQYF
cdr3_nt: TGTGCCAGCAGCTACGGGCTCGCAGATACGCAGTATTTT

v_call: TRBV11-2
d_call: .
clone_size: .
j_call: TRBJ2-7
cdr3_aa: CASSLGTVTYEQYF
cdr3_nt: TGTGCCAGCAGTCTTGGGACTGTGACCTACGAGCAGTACTTC